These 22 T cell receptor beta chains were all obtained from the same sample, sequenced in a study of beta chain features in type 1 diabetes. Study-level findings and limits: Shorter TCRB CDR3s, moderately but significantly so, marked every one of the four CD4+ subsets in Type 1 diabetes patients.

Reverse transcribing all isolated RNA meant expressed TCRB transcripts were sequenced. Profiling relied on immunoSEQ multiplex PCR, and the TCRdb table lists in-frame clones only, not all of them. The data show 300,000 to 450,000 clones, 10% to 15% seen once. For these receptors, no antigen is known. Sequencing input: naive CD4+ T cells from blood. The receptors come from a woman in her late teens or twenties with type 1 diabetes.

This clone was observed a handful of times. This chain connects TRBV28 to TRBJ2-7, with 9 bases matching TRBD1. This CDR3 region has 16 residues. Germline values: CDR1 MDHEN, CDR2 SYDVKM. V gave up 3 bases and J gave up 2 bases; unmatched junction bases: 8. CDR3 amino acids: CASSFPNRGLPYEQYF. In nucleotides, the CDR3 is TGTGCCAGCAGTTTCCCCAACAGGGGGCTCCCCTACGAGCAGTACTTC.

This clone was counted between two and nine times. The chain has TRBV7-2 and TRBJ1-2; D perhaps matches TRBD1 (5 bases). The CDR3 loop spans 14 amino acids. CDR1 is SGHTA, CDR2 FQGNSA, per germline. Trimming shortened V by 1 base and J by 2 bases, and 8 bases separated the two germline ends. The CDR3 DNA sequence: TGTGCCAGCAGCTTAGGCGGGGGGAACTATGGCTACACCTTC. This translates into CASSLGGGNYGYTF.

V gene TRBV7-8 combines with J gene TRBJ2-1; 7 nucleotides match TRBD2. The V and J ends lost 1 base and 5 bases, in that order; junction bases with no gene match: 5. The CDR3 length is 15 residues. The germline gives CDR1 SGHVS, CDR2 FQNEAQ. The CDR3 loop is CASSLGRGTHNEQFF. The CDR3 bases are TGTGCCAGCAGCTTAGGGCGGGGGACTCACAATGAGCAGTTCTTC.

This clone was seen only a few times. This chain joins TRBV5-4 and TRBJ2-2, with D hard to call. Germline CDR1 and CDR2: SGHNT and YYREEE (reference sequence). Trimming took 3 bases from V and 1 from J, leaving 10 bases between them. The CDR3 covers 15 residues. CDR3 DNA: TGTGCCAGCAGCTCGATGACAAGGAACACCGGGGAGCTGTTTTTT. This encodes CASSSMTRNTGELFF. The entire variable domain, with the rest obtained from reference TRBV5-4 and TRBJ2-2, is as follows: ETGVTQSPTHLIKTRGQQVTLRCSSQSGHNTVSWYQQALGQGPQFIFQYYREEENGRGNFPPRFSGLQFPNYSSELNVNALELDDSALYLCASSSMTRNTGELFFGEGSRLTVL.

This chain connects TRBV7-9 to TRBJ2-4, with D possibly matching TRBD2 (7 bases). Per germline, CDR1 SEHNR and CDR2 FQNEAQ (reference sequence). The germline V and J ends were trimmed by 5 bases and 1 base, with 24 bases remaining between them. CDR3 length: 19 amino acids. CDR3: CASSGGGAEWGSAKNIQYF. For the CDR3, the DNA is TGTGCCAGCAGCGGAGGGGGGGCCGAATGGGGTTCGGCCAAAAACATTCAGTACTTC.

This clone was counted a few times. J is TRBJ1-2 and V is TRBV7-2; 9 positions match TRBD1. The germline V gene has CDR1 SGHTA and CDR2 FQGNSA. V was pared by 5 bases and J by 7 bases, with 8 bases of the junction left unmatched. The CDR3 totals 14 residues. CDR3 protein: CASSPGDRAGGYTF. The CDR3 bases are TGTGCCAGCAGCCCAGGGGACAGGGCAGGTGGCTACACCTTC.

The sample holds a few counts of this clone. CDR3 bases: TGTGCCAGCAGTTTCCTCAGGGATACGCAGTATTTT. It translates to CASSFLRDTQYF. The chain uses TRBV27 and TRBJ2-3; D gene uncertain. The V gene lost 3 bases and the J gene lost 6 bases, with 7 bases spanning the gap. Germline-derived CDR1 and CDR2 are MNHEY and SMNVEV (reference sequence). The CDR3 is 12 residues long.

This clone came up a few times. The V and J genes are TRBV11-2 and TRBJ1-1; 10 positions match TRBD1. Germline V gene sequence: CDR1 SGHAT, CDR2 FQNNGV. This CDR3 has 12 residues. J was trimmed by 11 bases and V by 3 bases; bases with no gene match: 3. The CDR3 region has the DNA TGTGCCAGCAGCTTGGGGGGACAGGGGGCTTTCTTT. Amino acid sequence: CASSLGGQGAFF.

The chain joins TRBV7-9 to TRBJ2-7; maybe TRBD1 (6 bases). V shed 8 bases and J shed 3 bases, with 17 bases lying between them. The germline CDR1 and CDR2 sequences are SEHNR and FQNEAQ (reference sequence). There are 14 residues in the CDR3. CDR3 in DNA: TGTGCCAGCGAACGGGACACCGCCTACTACGAGCAGTACTTC. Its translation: CASERDTAYYEQYF.

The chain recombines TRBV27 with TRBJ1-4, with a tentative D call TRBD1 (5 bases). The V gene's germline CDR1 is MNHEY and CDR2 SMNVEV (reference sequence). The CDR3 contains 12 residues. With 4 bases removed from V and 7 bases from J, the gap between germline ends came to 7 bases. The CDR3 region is CASSYGGEKLFF. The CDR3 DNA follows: TGTGCCAGCAGTTACGGGGGTGAAAAACTGTTTTTT.

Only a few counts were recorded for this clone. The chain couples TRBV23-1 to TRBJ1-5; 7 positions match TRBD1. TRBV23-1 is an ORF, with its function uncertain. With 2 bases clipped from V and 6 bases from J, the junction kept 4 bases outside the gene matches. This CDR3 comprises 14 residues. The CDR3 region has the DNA TGCGCCAGCAGTCAAGGACAGGCAGCTCAGCCCCAGCATTTT. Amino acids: CASSQGQAAQPQHF.

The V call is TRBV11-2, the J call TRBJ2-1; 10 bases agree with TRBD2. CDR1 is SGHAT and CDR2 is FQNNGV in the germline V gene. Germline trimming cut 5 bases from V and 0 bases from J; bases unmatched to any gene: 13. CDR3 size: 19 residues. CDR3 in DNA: TGTGCCAGCAGCCTAGGGTGGCTAGCGGGGGAGAGCTCCTACAATGAGCAGTTCTTC. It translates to CASSLGWLAGESSYNEQFF.

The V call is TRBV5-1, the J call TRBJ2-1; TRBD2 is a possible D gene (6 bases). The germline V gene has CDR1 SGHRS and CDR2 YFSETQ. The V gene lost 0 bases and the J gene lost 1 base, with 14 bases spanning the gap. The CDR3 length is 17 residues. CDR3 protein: CASSLGPETRSYNEQFF. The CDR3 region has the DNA TGCGCCAGCAGCTTGGGACCTGAGACTAGGTCCTACAATGAGCAGTTCTTC.

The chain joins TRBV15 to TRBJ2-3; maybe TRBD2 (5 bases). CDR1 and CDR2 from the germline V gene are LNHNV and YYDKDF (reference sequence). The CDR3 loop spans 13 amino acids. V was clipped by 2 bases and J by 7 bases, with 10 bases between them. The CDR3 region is CATSRPAGYTQYF. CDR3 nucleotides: TGTGCCACCAGCAGACCCGCGGGCTATACGCAGTATTTT.

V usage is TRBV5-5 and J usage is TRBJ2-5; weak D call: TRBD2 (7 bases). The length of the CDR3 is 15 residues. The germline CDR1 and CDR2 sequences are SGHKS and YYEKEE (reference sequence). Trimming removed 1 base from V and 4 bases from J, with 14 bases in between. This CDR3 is CASSLYRGAGETQYF. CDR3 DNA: TGTGCCAGCAGCTTGTATCGGGGGGCTGGAGAGACCCAGTACTTC.

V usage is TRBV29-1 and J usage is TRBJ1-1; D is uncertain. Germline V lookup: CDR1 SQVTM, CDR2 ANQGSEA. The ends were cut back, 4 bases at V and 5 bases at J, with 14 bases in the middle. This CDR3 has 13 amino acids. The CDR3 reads CSVGQAFSTEAFF. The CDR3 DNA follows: TGCAGCGTTGGGCAGGCGTTTTCAACTGAAGCTTTCTTT. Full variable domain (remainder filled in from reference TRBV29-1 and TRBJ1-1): SAVISQKPSRDICQRGTSLTIQCQVDSQVTMMFWYRQQPGQSLTLIATANQGSEATYESGFVIDKFPISRPNLTFSTLTVSNMSPEDSSIYLCSVGQAFSTEAFFGQGTRLTVV.

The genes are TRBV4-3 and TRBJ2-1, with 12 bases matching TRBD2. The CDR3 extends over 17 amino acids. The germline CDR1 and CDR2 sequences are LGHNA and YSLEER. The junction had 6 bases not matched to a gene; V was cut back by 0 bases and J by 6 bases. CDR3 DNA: TGCGCCAGCAGCCAAGAGGCGACTAGCGGGAGTTTCAATGAGCAGTTCTTC. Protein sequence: CASSQEATSGSFNEQFF.

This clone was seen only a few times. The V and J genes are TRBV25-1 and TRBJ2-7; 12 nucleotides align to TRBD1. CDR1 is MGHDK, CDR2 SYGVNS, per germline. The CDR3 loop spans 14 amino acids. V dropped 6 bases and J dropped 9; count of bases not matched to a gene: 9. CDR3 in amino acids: CASRGGQGARGQYF. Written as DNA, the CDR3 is TGTGCCAGCAGAGGGGGACAGGGGGCGCGGGGGCAGTACTTC.

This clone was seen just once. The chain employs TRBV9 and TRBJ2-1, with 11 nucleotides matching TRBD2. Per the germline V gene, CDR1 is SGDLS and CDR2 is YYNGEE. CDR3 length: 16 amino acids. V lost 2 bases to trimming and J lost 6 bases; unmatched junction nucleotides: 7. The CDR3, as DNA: TGTGCCAGCAGCGTTTCGGGTAGCGGGAGGGCCAATGAGCAGTTCTTC. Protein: CASSVSGSGRANEQFF.

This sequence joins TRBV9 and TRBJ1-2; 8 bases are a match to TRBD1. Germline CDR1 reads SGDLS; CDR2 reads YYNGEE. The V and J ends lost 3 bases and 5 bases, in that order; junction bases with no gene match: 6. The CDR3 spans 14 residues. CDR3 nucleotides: TGTGCCAGCAGCGACCCACAGGGGGTGTATGGCTACACCTTC. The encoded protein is CASSDPQGVYGYTF.

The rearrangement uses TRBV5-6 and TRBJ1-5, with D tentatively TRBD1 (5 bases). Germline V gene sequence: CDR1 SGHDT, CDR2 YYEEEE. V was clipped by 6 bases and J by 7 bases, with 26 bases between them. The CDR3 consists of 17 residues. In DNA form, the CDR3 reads TGTGCCAGCACCCTTGGGGGAGGGCAGGGTCTAGTGCAGCCCCAGCATTTT. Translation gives CASTLGGGQGLVQPQHF.

CDR3 region: CASSWRATDTQYF. CDR3 sequence (DNA): TGTGCCAGTTCGTGGCGGGCCACAGATACGCAGTATTTT. The chain is built from TRBV6-6 and TRBJ2-3; D perhaps matches TRBD2 (5 bases). Trimming took off 9 bases at V and 2 bases at J, with 12 bases between the two ends. Germline assignment: CDR1 MNHNY and CDR2 SVGAGI (reference sequence). This CDR3 region has 13 residues.